This T cell receptor beta chain was recovered during a study of Graves' ophthalmopathy and Graves' hyperthyroidism. CDR1 and CDR2 from the germline V gene are SGHAT and FQNNGV. The CDR3 sequence is 12 residues long. V lost 5 bases to trimming and J lost 5 bases, with 10 bases between them. This clonotype was seen at least ten times. The antigen remains undetermined. Study conclusions and caveats: Clonotypes were expanded in thyroid at above 0.001 frequency, and most also appeared in blood. Ophthalmopathy progression prediction by the model yielded a sensitivity of roughly 67% and a specificity of approximately 72%.

The study amplified TCR beta CDR3 regions using RNA transcripts. Amplification began with first-round RT-PCR using HTBI primers, then second-round multiplex PCR was performed. TCRdb re-analysed the multiplex PCR reads in MiXCR, keeping a single row per CDR3 protein. The sample has a few hundred thousand distinct CDR3 sequences, about a sixth seen once. Additional autoimmune diseases, uncontrolled infections, pregnancy or lactation disqualified patients. Diagnoses were established from clinical symptoms, serum thyroxine, TRAb, thyroid ultrasound and orbital computed tomography. The clonotype comes from an adult man with Graves' ophthalmopathy. Source material: peripheral blood. V is TRBV11-2 and J is TRBJ2-7; D is perhaps TRBD1 or TRBD2 (6 bases each). CDR3 amino acids: CASSPRGDEQYF. The DNA for the CDR3 is TGTGCCAGCAGCCCAAGGGGGGACGAGCAGTACTTC.